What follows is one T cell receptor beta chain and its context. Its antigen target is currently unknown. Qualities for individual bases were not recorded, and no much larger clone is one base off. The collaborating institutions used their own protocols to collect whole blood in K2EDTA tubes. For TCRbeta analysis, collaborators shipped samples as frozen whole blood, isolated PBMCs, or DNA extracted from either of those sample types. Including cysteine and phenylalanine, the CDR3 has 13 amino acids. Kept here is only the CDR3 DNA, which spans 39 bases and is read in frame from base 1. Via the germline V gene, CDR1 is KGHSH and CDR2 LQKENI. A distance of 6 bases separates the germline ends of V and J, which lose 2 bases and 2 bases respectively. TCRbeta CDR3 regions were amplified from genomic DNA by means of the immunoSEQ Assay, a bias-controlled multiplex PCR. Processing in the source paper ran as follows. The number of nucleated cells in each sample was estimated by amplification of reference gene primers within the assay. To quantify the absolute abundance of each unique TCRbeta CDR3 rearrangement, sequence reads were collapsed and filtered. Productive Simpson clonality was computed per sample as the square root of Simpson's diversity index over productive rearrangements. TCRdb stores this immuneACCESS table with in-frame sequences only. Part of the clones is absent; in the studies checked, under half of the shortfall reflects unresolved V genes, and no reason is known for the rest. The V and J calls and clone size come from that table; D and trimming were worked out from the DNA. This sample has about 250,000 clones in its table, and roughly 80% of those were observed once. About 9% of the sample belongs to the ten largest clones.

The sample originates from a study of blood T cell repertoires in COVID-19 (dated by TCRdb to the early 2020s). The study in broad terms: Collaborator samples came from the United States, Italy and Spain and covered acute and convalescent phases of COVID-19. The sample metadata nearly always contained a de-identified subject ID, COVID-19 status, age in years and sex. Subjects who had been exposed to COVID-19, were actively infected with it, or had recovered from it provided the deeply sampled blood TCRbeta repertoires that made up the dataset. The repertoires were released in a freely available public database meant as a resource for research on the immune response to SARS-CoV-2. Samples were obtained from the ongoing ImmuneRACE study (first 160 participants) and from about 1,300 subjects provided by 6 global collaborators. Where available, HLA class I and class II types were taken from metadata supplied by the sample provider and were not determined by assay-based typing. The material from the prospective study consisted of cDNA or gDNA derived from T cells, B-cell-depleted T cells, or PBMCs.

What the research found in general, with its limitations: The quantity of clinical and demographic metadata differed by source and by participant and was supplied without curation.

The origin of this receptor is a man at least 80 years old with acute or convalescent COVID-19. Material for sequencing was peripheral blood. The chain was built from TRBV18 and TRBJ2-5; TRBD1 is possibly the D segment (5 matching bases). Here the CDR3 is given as CASSPGAQETQYF. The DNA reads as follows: TGTGCCAGCTCACCAGGGGCACAAGAGACCCAGTACTTC. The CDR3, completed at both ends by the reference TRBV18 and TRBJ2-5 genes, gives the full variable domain NAGVMQNPRHLVRRRGQEARLRCSPMKGHSHVYWYRQLPEEGLKFMVYLQKENIIDESGMPKERFSAEFPKEGPSILRIQQVVRGDSAAYFCASSPGAQETQYFGPGTRLLVL.